Shown below are 5 T cell receptor beta chains from a single sample sequenced in a study of cytomegalovirus exposure and HLA in healthy donors. The PCR had 60 Vbeta and 13 Jbeta primers. Measured with immunoSEQ multiplex PCR; TCRdb has only the in-frame clones, and not every one. Found here are 130,000 to 150,000 clones, around 78% of them singletons; the top ten hold approximately 2.5%. The sequencing sample was made of PBMCs. Receptors were obtained from a young woman in good health and CMV-seropositive.

The rearrangement uses TRBV10-3 and TRBJ2-3; TRBD2 is a possible D gene (6 bases). V lost 5 bases to trimming and J lost 5 bases, with 14 bases between them. The CDR3 runs 14 residues. The germline gives CDR1 ENHRY, CDR2 SYGVKD. DNA of the CDR3: TGTGCCATCAGTCCTGTAGCGGTCGGAGATACGCAGTATTTT. Its translation: CAISPVAVGDTQYF.

The V and J genes are TRBV14 and TRBJ2-1, with D maybe TRBD1 (6 bases). The germline CDR1 and CDR2 sequences are SGHDN and FVKESK. The CDR3 extends over 17 amino acids. V lost 0 bases, J lost 2 bases, and 14 bases lay in between. The CDR3 sequence: CASSQEVGQFAYNEQFF. DNA of the CDR3: TGTGCCAGCAGCCAAGAAGTCGGACAGTTTGCCTACAATGAGCAGTTCTTC. The complete variable domain, with remaining parts taken from reference TRBV14 and TRBJ2-1, reads EAGVTQFPSHSVIEKGQTVTLRCDPISGHDNLYWYRRVMGKEIKFLLHFVKESKQDESGMPNNRFLAERTGGTYSTLKVQPAELEDSGVYFCASSQEVGQFAYNEQFFGPGTRLTVL.

This clone was seen a single time. V is TRBV7-2 and J is TRBJ2-5, with TRBD2 matching 9 bases. With 4 bases clipped from V and 4 bases from J, the junction kept 7 bases outside the gene matches. This CDR3 spans 15 amino acids. Germline V gene sequence: CDR1 SGHTA, CDR2 FQGNSA. The CDR3 loop reads CASSSYRTSAETQYF. As DNA, the CDR3 is TGTGCCAGCAGCTCCTATCGGACTAGCGCAGAGACCCAGTACTTC.

The J gene is TRBJ2-1, the V gene TRBV30; D is uncertain. The V end was cut by 2 bases, the J end by 5 bases, with 16 bases between. There are 15 residues in the CDR3. The germline gives CDR1 GTSNPN, CDR2 SVGIG (reference sequence). The CDR3 sequence: CAWSFTAWSNNEQFF. DNA of the CDR3: TGTGCCTGGAGTTTCACAGCCTGGTCCAACAATGAGCAGTTCTTC.

The chain links TRBV5-1 to TRBJ1-5, with 9 positions matching TRBD1. Germline values: CDR1 SGHRS, CDR2 YFSETQ. CDR3 length equals 15 residues. V was clipped by 0 bases and J by 7 bases; unmatched bases: 5. The CDR3 here is CASSLGGQGTQPQHF. The CDR3 DNA sequence: TGCGCCAGCAGCTTGGGAGGACAGGGGACCCAGCCCCAGCATTTT. The variable domain in full, completed from reference TRBV5-1 and TRBJ1-5, reads KAGVTQTPRYLIKTRGQQVTLSCSPISGHRSVSWYQQTPGQGLQFLFEYFSETQRNKGNFPGRFSGRQFSNSRSEMNVSTLELGDSALYLCASSLGGQGTQPQHFGDGTRLSIL.